The clone carrying this TCR beta chain was counted only a few times. Its antigen remains unknown. All donors were healthy, and all were Caucasian. This specimen comes from a study of identical twins. A universal primer site was created by template switching, with the cDNA bearing unique molecular identifiers. Via MiXCR, TCRdb re-called the 5' RACE reads, giving one row per CDR3 protein. The top ten hold about 0.5% of the sample, which has about 550,000 distinct CDR3 sequences, about a fifth seen once. Overall study results and limits: The authors drew conclusions from cross-sectional statistical analysis rather than following the same donors. The study found weaker excess twin sharing in beta out-of-frame sequences.

Trimming cost V 1 base and J 1 base, with 8 bases left between them. This CDR3 comprises 14 residues. Germline V gene sequence: CDR1 KGHSH, CDR2 LQKENI. This same sample was also taken into another study, of yellow fever vaccine responses in identical twins.

The sequenced material came from CD4+ T cells sorted from blood. The TCR originated in a woman aged 18-30 years in good health. The chain carries TRBV18 and TRBJ2-7; D is unclear. The CDR3 sequence: CASSPRGESYEQYF. The CDR3 region has the DNA TGTGCCAGCTCACCACGTGGAGAGTCCTACGAGCAGTACTTC.